The 16 T cell receptor beta chains below all came from one sample that was sequenced in a study of cytomegalovirus exposure and HLA in healthy donors. Amplification used 60 Vbeta primers and 13 Jbeta primers. TCRdb's copy holds only in-frame clones and misses some; the assay was immunoSEQ multiplex PCR. This table holds some 200,000 clones, roughly 91% found once. The sequenced sample consisted of PBMCs. Receptors originate from a woman between 18 and 29 years old in good health and CMV-seronegative.

V usage is TRBV27 and J usage is TRBJ2-7; 8 nucleotides line up with TRBD1. The trim removed 2 bases at V and 2 bases at J, leaving 5 bases unmatched. CDR1 and CDR2 (germline): MNHEY, SMNVEV (reference sequence). The CDR3 covers 15 residues. Written as DNA, the CDR3 is TGTGCCAGCAGTTTACTCAGGGGGCAGGCCTACGAGCAGTACTTC. Protein sequence: CASSLLRGQAYEQYF.

V and J are TRBV29-1 and TRBJ2-5; TRBD2 matches 14 bases. This CDR3 comprises 15 residues. J gave up 6 bases and V 3 bases, and 6 bases lay outside the gene matches. Germline lookup yields CDR1 SQVTM and CDR2 ANQGSEA. CDR3 sequence reads: CSVDPGTSGRQTQYF. Here the CDR3 DNA reads TGCAGCGTTGACCCCGGGACTAGCGGGAGACAGACCCAGTACTTC.

The genes are TRBV19 and TRBJ1-5; tentative D call: TRBD1 (5 bases). The V end lost 8 bases, the J end lost 3 bases, and 8 bases lay between the germline ends. CDR3 size: 12 residues. Germline CDR1 reads LNHDA; CDR2 reads SQIVND (reference sequence). CDR3 DNA: TGTGCCAGTCACAGGTACAATCAGCCCCAGCATTTT. Translation: CASHRYNQPQHF.

The V gene is TRBV25-1, the J gene TRBJ2-7; 7 nucleotides match TRBD1. The trim removed 7 bases at V and 2 bases at J, leaving 8 bases unmatched. The CDR3 extends over 14 amino acids. From germline, CDR1 is MGHDK and CDR2 SYGVNS. The CDR3 DNA follows: TGTGCCAGCACCCGGGACAGCTCCACCTACGAGCAGTACTTC. This encodes CASTRDSSTYEQYF.

The rearrangement joins TRBV7-2 to TRBJ2-2; 11 bases match TRBD2. CDR1 and CDR2 from the germline V gene are SGHTA and FQGNSA. V shed 4 bases, J shed 6 bases, and the junction held 10 bases outside the gene matches. This CDR3 has 17 amino acids. Written as DNA, the CDR3 is TGTGCCAGCAGCTCTCCCGGACTAGCGGGTGGGGCCGGGGAGCTGTTTTTT. As protein: CASSSPGLAGGAGELFF.

The chain joins TRBV10-3 to TRBJ1-5; D possibly corresponds to TRBD1 (6 bases). V gave up 0 bases and J gave up 5 bases, with 14 bases separating them. Germline V gene lookup returns CDR1 ENHRY and CDR2 SYGVKD. The CDR3 covers 16 residues. CDR3 sequence (DNA): TGTGCCATCAGTGAGTCGGGAGGGGGGAAATATCAGCCCCAGCATTTT. This encodes CAISESGGGKYQPQHF.

The chain links TRBV27 to TRBJ2-7; 11 bases are shared with TRBD2. The CDR3 covers 16 residues. Trimming at V came to 8 bases and at J to 3 bases, leaving 12 bases not matched to a gene. CDR1 MNHEY and CDR2 SMNVEV come from the germline V gene (reference sequence). CDR3 in amino acids: CASSNLRLAGHYEQYF. The CDR3 DNA follows: TGTGCCAGCTCAAATCTTAGACTAGCGGGGCACTACGAGCAGTACTTC.

A remark on this clone: Other DNA sequences in this sample translate to the same CDR3. The V and J genes are TRBV5-1 and TRBJ2-3; 9 positions match TRBD2. CDR1 SGHRS and CDR2 YFSETQ come from the germline V gene. The CDR3 contains 16 residues. J lost 3 bases, V lost 0 bases, and 5 bases had no gene match. CDR3 residues: CASSLGLAGPTDTQYF. CDR3 in DNA: TGCGCCAGCAGCTTGGGGCTAGCGGGACCAACAGATACGCAGTATTTT.

The chain has TRBV29-1 and TRBJ2-7, with 8 bases lining up with TRBD1. The J segment lost 3 bases and the V segment lost 4 bases, leaving 8 bases of the junction unmatched. CDR1 SQVTM and CDR2 ANQGSEA come from the germline V gene. This CDR3 spans 14 amino acids. This CDR3 is CSVVRPDRDYEQYF. The CDR3 DNA follows: TGCAGCGTTGTCAGGCCGGACAGGGACTACGAGCAGTACTTC.

The gene calls are TRBV19 and TRBJ2-2; 7 nucleotides agree with TRBD1. The trim removed 6 bases at V and 5 bases at J, leaving 3 bases unmatched. Germline V lookup: CDR1 LNHDA, CDR2 SQIVND (reference sequence). The CDR3 is 13 amino acids. For the CDR3, the DNA is TGTGCCAGTAGAGAACAGGGGACCGGGGAGCTGTTTTTT. This codes for CASREQGTGELFF.

The gene calls are TRBV15 and TRBJ1-1; 10 bases agree with TRBD1. Germline lookup yields CDR1 LNHNV and CDR2 YYDKDF (reference sequence). This CDR3 is built from 14 residues. J lost 7 bases, V lost 4 bases, and 6 bases had no gene match. CDR3 region: CATSKGTGAIEAFF. The DNA for the CDR3 is TGTGCCACCAGCAAAGGGACAGGGGCGATTGAAGCTTTCTTT.

This clone was seen a single time. The rearrangement joins TRBV10-3 to TRBJ1-3; no definite D call. The CDR3 is 14 residues long. V was pared by 2 bases and J by 4 bases, with 9 bases between. CDR1 and CDR2 (germline): ENHRY, SYGVKD. The CDR3 region is CAISESVVGNTIYF. CDR3 bases: TGTGCCATCAGTGAGAGTGTAGTCGGAAACACCATATATTTT.

The J gene is TRBJ2-5, the V gene TRBV7-2; the D is unclear. This CDR3 has 15 amino acids. The germline V and J ends were trimmed by 1 base and 0 bases, with 9 bases remaining between them. The germline CDR1 and CDR2 sequences are SGHTA and FQGNSA. The CDR3 DNA reads as TGTGCCAGCAGCTTAGGACTTTTGTACCAAGAGACCCAGTACTTC. Its protein is CASSLGLLYQETQYF.

The chain is built from TRBV19 and TRBJ2-7; D is unclear. Trimming left V 3 bases short and J 1 base short, with 10 bases between. Germline-derived CDR1 and CDR2 are LNHDA and SQIVND (reference sequence). The CDR3 is made up of 14 amino acids. The CDR3 DNA is TGTGCCAGTAGTATCCACTCTTCTTCCTACGAGCAGTACTTC. Translating it yields CASSIHSSSYEQYF.

This clone was recorded only once. The chain carries TRBV28 and TRBJ1-5; D not certain. V was pared by 3 bases and J by 5 bases, with 8 bases between. The CDR3 length is 13 residues. Germline lookup yields CDR1 MDHEN and CDR2 SYDVKM. The CDR3 reads CASSFWEDQPQHF. The CDR3 DNA sequence: TGTGCCAGCAGTTTCTGGGAGGATCAGCCCCAGCATTTT. Full variable domain (missing parts from reference TRBV28 and TRBJ1-5): DVKVTQSSRYLVKRTGEKVFLECVQDMDHENMFWYRQDPGLGLRLIYFSYDVKMKEKGDIPEGYSVSREKKERFSLILESASTNQTSMYLCASSFWEDQPQHFGDGTRLSIL.

The chain recombines TRBV5-6 with TRBJ1-1, with TRBD1 matching over 8 bases. Germline loops: CDR1 SGHDT, CDR2 YYEEEE. The V segment lost 2 bases and the J segment 3 bases; nucleotides outside the gene matches: 3. The CDR3 is 14 amino acids. Here the CDR3 DNA reads TGTGCCAGCAGCTTAAAGGACAGGGACACTGAAGCTTTCTTT. Encoded protein: CASSLKDRDTEAFF.